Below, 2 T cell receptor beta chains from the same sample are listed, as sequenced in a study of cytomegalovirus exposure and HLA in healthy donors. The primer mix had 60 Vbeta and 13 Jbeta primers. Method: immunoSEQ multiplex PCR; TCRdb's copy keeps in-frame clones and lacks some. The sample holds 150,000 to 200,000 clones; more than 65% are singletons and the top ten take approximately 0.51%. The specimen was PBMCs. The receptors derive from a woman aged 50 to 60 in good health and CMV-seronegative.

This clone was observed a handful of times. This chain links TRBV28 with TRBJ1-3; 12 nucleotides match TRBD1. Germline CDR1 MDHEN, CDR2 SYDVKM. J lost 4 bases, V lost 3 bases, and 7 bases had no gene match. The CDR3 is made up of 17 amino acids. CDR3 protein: CASSFPGQGASGNTIYF. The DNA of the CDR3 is TGTGCCAGCAGTTTTCCGGGACAGGGGGCGTCGGGAAACACCATATATTTT. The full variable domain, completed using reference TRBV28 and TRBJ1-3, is DVKVTQSSRYLVKRTGEKVFLECVQDMDHENMFWYRQDPGLGLRLIYFSYDVKMKEKGDIPEGYSVSREKKERFSLILESASTNQTSMYLCASSFPGQGASGNTIYFGEGSWLTVV.

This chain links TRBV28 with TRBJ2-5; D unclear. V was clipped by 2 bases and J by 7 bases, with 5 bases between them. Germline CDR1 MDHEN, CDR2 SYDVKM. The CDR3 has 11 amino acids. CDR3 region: CASSLSRTQYF. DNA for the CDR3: TGTGCCAGCAGTTTAAGTAGGACCCAGTACTTC.